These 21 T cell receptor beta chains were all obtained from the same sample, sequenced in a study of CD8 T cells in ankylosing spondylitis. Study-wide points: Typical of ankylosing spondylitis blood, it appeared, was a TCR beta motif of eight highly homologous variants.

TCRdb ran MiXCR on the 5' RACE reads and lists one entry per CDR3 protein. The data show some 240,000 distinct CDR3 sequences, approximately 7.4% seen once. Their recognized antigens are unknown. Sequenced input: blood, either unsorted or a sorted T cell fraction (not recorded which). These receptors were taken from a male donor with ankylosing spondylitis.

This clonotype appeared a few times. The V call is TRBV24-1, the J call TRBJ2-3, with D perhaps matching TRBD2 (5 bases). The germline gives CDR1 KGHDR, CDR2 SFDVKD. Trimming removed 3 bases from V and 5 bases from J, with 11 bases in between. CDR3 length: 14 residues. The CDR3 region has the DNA TGTGCCACCAGTGATCCCGGGGAGAGAGATACGCAGTATTTT. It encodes CATSDPGERDTQYF.

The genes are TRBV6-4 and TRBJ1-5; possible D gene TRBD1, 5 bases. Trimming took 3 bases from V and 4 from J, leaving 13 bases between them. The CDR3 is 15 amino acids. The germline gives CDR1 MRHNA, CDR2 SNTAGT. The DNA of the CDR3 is TGTGCCAGCAGTGAAAATCCGGGGGTGAATCAGCCCCAGCATTTT. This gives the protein CASSENPGVNQPQHF.

As DNA, the CDR3 is TGTGCCAGCACTTCCGGAGGTGGCTACAATGAGCAGTTCTTC. Translation gives CASTSGGGYNEQFF. The chain couples TRBV27 to TRBJ2-1, with D maybe TRBD2 (5 bases). The CDR3 consists of 14 residues. Deletions cut 7 bases from V and 3 bases from J, with 13 bases between. Germline V lookup: CDR1 MNHEY, CDR2 SMNVEV (reference sequence).

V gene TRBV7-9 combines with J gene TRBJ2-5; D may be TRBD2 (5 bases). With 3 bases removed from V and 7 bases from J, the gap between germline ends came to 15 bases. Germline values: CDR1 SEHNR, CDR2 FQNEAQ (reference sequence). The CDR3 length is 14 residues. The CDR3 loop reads CASSFLTTEGTQYF. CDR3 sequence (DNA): TGTGCCAGCAGCTTCTTGACAACCGAGGGGACCCAGTACTTC.

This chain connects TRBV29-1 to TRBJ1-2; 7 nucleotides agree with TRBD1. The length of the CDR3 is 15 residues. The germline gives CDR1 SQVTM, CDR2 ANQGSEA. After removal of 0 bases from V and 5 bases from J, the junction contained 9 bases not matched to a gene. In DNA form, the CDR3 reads TGCAGCGTTGAAGAAAAAGGGGGCCTCTCATATGGCTACACCTTC. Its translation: CSVEEKGGLSYGYTF.

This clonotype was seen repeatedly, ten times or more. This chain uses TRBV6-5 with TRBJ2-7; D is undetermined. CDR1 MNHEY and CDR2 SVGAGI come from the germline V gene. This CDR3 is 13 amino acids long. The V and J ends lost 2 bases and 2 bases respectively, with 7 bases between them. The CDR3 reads CASSYDETYEQYF. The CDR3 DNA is TGTGCCAGCAGTTACGACGAAACCTACGAGCAGTACTTC.

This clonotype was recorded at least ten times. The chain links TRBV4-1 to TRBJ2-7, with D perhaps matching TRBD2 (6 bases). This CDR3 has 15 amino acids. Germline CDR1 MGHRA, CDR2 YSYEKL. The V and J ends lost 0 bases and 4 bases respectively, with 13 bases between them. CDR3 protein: CASSQDWTNTYEQYF. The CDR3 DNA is TGCGCCAGCAGCCAAGACTGGACTAACACTTACGAGCAGTACTTC.

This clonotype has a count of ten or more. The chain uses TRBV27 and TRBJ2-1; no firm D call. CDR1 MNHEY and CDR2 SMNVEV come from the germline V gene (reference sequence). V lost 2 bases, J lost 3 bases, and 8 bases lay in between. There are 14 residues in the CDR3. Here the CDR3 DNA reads TGTGCCAGCAGTTTAGTAAAGGGCTACAATGAGCAGTTCTTC. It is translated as CASSLVKGYNEQFF.

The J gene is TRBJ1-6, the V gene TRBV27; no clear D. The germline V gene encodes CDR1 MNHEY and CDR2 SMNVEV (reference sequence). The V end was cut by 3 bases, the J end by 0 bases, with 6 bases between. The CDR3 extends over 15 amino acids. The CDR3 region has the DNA TGTGCCAGCAGTTTGGTTCGCTCCTATAATTCACCCCTCCACTTT. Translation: CASSLVRSYNSPLHF.

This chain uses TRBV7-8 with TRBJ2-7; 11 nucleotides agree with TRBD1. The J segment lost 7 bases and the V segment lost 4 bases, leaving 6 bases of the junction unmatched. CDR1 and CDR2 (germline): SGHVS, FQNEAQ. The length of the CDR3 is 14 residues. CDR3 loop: CASSSGTGGKEQYF. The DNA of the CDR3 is TGTGCCAGCAGCTCCGGGACAGGGGGAAAGGAGCAGTACTTC.

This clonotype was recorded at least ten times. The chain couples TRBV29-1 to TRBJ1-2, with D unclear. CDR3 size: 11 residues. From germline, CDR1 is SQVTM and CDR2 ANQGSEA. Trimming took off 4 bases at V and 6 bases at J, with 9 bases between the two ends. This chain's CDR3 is CSVGSGHGYTF. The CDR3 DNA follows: TGCAGCGTTGGTTCCGGGCATGGCTACACCTTC.

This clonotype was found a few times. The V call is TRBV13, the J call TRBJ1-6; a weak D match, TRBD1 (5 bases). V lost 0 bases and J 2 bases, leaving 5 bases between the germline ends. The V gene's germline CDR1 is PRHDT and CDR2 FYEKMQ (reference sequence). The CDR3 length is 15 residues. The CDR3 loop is CASSLGGPYNSPLHF. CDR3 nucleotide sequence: TGTGCCAGCAGCTTAGGGGGACCCTATAATTCACCCCTCCACTTT.

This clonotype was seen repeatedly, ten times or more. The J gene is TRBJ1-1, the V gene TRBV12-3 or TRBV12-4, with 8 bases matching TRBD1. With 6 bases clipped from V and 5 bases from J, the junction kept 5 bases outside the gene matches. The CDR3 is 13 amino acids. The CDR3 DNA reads TGTGCCAGCAGCCAGGGGGCACGGACTGAAGCTTTCTTT. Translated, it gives CASSQGARTEAFF.

As DNA, the CDR3 is TGCAGCGTTGAAGTTCAAGGGGAACGACCCTACGAGCAGTACTTC. Encoded protein: CSVEVQGERPYEQYF. The V call is TRBV29-1, the J call TRBJ2-7, with D possibly being TRBD1 (5 bases). The CDR3 totals 15 residues. V lost 1 base and J 2 bases, leaving 15 bases between the germline ends. Germline values: CDR1 SQVTM, CDR2 ANQGSEA.

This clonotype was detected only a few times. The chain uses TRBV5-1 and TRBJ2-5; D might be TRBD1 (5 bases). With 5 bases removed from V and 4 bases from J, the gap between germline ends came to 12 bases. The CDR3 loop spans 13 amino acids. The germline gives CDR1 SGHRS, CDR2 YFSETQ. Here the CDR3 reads CASRQDSVETQYF. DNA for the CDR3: TGCGCCAGCAGACAGGATTCCGTAGAGACCCAGTACTTC.

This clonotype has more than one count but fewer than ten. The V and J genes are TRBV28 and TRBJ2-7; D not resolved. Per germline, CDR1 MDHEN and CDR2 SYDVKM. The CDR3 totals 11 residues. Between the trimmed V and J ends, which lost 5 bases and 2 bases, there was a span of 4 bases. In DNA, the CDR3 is TGTGCCAGCAGTAAACCCTACGAGCAGTACTTC. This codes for CASSKPYEQYF.

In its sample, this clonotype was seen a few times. Here the CDR3 DNA reads TGTGCCAGCAGTCCCGAGCAGTACTTC. Translation: CASSPEQYF. The chain employs TRBV21-1 and TRBJ2-7. TRBV21-1 is a listed pseudogene. CDR3 length: 9 residues.

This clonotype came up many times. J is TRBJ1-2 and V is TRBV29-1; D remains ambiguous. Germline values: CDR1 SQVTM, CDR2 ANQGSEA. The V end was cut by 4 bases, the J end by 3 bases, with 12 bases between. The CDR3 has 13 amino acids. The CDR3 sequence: CSVGILSDYGYTF. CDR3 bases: TGCAGCGTTGGGATCCTGTCGGACTATGGCTACACCTTC. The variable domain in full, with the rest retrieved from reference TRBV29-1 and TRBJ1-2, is SAVISQKPSRDICQRGTSLTIQCQVDSQVTMMFWYRQQPGQSLTLIATANQGSEATYESGFVIDKFPISRPNLTFSTLTVSNMSPEDSSIYLCSVGILSDYGYTFGSGTRLTVV.

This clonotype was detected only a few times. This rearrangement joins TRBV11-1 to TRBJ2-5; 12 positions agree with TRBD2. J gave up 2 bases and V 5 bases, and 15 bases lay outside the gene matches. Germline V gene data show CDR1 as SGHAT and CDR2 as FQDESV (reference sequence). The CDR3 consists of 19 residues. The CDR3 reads CASSPTSGRTQSSQETQYF. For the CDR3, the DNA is TGTGCCAGCAGCCCGACTAGCGGGAGAACCCAGTCGTCTCAAGAGACCCAGTACTTC.

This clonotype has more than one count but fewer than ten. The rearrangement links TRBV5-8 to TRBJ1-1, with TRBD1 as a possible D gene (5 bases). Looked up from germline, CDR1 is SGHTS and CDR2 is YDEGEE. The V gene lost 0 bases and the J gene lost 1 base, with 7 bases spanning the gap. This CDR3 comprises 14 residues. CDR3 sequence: CASSLGQPNTEAFF. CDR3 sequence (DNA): TGTGCCAGCAGCTTGGGACAGCCGAACACTGAAGCTTTCTTT.

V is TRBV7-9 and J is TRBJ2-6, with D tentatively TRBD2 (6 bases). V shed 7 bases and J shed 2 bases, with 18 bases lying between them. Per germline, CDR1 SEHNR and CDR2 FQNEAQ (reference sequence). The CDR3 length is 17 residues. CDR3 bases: TGTGCCAGCACCTCCCCGGAGGGGAGTCCTGGGGCCAACGTCCTGACTTTC. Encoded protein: CASTSPEGSPGANVLTF.